Shown below are 16 T cell receptor beta chains from a single sample sequenced in a study of PD-1 blockade in classical Hodgkin lymphoma. Every patient was affected by relapse after autologous stem cell transplantation, while exposure to brentuximab vedotin was not uniform. The repertoire was sequenced with immunoSEQ multiplex PCR; TCRdb's copy has only in-frame clones and lacks some. The repertoire holds about 2,400 clones, with roughly 50% as singletons. Sequenced here: peripheral blood mononuclear cells (PBMCs), sampled at baseline. The source of these receptors is a human donor with classical Hodgkin lymphoma.

The chain recombines TRBV29-1 with TRBJ2-1; D is perhaps TRBD2 (6 bases). Trimming stripped 4 bases from V and 0 bases from J, with 13 bases between. Germline V lookup: CDR1 SQVTM, CDR2 ANQGSEA. The CDR3 spans 15 residues. The CDR3 loop is CSVGGETSSYNEQFF. The CDR3 DNA is TGCAGCGTTGGGGGGGAAACTAGCTCCTACAATGAGCAGTTCTTC.

In the case of this clone: Compared with germline, one end of the junction differs, possibly owing to a read error. This chain connects TRBV6-6 to TRBJ1-1, with 7 bases aligning to TRBD1. The CDR3 consists of 16 residues. From germline, CDR1 is MNHNY and CDR2 SVGAGI (reference sequence). The DNA for the CDR3 is TGTGCCAGCAGTTCCGGGACAGATAAAAGGAACACTGAAGCTTCCTTT. This encodes CASSSGTDKRNTEASF.

The V call is TRBV19, the J call TRBJ2-2; 8 nucleotides align to TRBD1. V was clipped by 10 bases and J by 5 bases; unmatched bases: 12. Per the germline V gene, CDR1 is LNHDA and CDR2 is SQIVND (reference sequence). The CDR3 sequence is 15 residues long. CDR3 sequence reads: CATLGQGASTGELFF. DNA of the CDR3: TGTGCCACCTTGGGGCAGGGGGCTTCTACCGGGGAGCTGTTTTTT. The whole variable domain, remainder taken from reference TRBV19 and TRBJ2-2, is DGGITQSPKYLFRKEGQNVTLSCEQNLNHDAMYWYRQDPGQGLRLIYYSQIVNDFQKGDIAEGYSVSREKKESFPLTVTSAQKNPTAFYLCATLGQGASTGELFFGEGSRLTVL.

This chain connects TRBV21-1 to TRBJ2-3; TRBD2, as called in the table, went unchecked against the DNA. TRBV21-1 is a pseudogene. The CDR3 is made up of 16 amino acids. The CDR3 region is CASRVSVAVMQDTQYF. Here the CDR3 DNA reads TGTGCCAGCAGAGTCAGCGTAGCAGTCATGCAAGATACGCAGTATTTT.

This clone was counted only a few times. The chain carries TRBV11-3 and TRBJ2-1; D may correspond to TRBD1 or TRBD2 (6 bases each). Per the germline V gene, CDR1 is SGHNT and CDR2 is YENEEA. This CDR3 region has 13 residues. Trimming shortened V by 3 bases and J by 6 bases, and 9 bases separated the two germline ends. CDR3 coding DNA: TGTGCCAGCAGCTTTGGAGGGGGCAATGAGCAGTTCTTC. As protein: CASSFGGGNEQFF.

The chain uses TRBV11-2 and TRBJ1-1; a weak D match, TRBD1 (5 bases). Trimming shortened V by 5 bases and J by 2 bases, and 12 bases separated the two germline ends. Germline CDR1 and CDR2: SGHAT and FQNNGV. The CDR3 loop spans 14 amino acids. The CDR3 DNA follows: TGTGCCAGCAGCAACCGACAGACAAACACTGAAGCTTTCTTT. Encoded protein: CASSNRQTNTEAFF.

In its sample, this clone ranks as medium-sized. The V call is TRBV19, the J call TRBJ1-1; tentative D call: TRBD1 (5 bases). The CDR3 extends over 13 amino acids. Trimming removed 3 bases at V and 4 bases at J, with 9 bases between. Germline CDR1 and CDR2: LNHDA and SQIVND (reference sequence). The CDR3 DNA sequence: TGTGCCAGTAGTATTGGGGCCGCCACTGAAGCTTTCTTT. Translated: CASSIGAATEAFF.

This clone was counted once. The V gene is TRBV19, the J gene TRBJ1-1; D perhaps matches TRBD1 (5 bases). CDR1 LNHDA and CDR2 SQIVND come from the germline V gene (reference sequence). The ends were cut back, 2 bases at V and 2 bases at J, with 12 bases in the middle. The CDR3 is 15 amino acids. CDR3 coding DNA: TGTGCCAGTAGTATAATCATCAGGGCTAACACTGAAGCTTTCTTT. This encodes CASSIIIRANTEAFF.

The gene calls are TRBV9 and TRBJ2-6; weak D call: TRBD1 (6 bases). Trimming left V 4 bases short and J 2 bases short, with 10 bases between. The CDR3 totals 15 residues. The germline gives CDR1 SGDLS, CDR2 YYNGEE. The CDR3 region is CASSPHRAGANVLTF. The CDR3 DNA is TGTGCCAGCAGCCCGCACAGGGCTGGGGCCAACGTCCTGACTTTC.

This clone appeared a few times. V is TRBV21-1 and J is TRBJ2-2; TRBD1 is the table's D call, not checked against the DNA. TRBV21-1 is labeled a pseudogene. This CDR3 has 16 amino acids. CDR3 sequence: CASSPWDTGLTGELFF. DNA of the CDR3: TGTGCCAGCAGCCCCTGGGACACAGGCTTGACCGGGGAGCTGTTTTTT.

This clone was observed a single time. The chain carries TRBV5-1 and TRBJ2-1; 10 nucleotides line up with TRBD2. Germline V CDR1 and CDR2: SGHRS, YFSETQ. The CDR3 is made up of 15 amino acids. The V and J ends lost 6 bases and 3 bases, in that order; junction bases with no gene match: 6. The CDR3 reads CASTESSGGYNEQFF. The DNA of the CDR3 is TGCGCCAGCACGGAATCTAGCGGGGGCTACAATGAGCAGTTCTTC.

This clone is deemed medium-sized. The chain joins TRBV7-2 to TRBJ2-7, with a weak D call TRBD2 (5 bases). Germline V gene lookup returns CDR1 SGHTA and CDR2 FQGNSA. Trimming shortened V by 2 bases and J by 3 bases, and 14 bases separated the two germline ends. There are 15 residues in the CDR3. The CDR3 protein is CASSLSGFGHYEQYF. In DNA form, the CDR3 reads TGTGCCAGCAGCTTATCGGGGTTTGGTCACTACGAGCAGTACTTC.

Sample share makes this clone large. This chain uses TRBV6-5 with TRBJ2-5; D could derive from TRBD1 or TRBD2 (5 bases each). From germline, CDR1 is MNHEY and CDR2 SVGAGI. The CDR3 loop spans 14 amino acids. V lost 8 bases and J lost 5, with 18 bases in between. The CDR3, as DNA: TGTGCCAGCTCCGGATATTTGGGGGTCGAGACCCAGTACTTC. It is translated as CASSGYLGVETQYF.

The V call is TRBV28, the J call TRBJ1-2; no clear D gene. The V gene lost 3 bases and the J gene lost 1 base, with 9 bases spanning the gap. This CDR3 spans 14 amino acids. Germline values: CDR1 MDHEN, CDR2 SYDVKM. The CDR3 spells CASSLEPSNYGYTF. The DNA of the CDR3 is TGTGCCAGCAGTTTGGAACCGAGTAACTATGGCTACACCTTC.

The chain uses TRBV23-1 and TRBJ1-4; possible D gene TRBD1, 6 bases. Being an ORF, TRBV23-1 has a function that is uncertain. This CDR3 has 15 amino acids. The V and J ends lost 6 bases and 4 bases respectively, with 15 bases between them. The CDR3 spells CASRPRGWINEKLFF. The CDR3 DNA is TGCGCCAGCAGACCCAGGGGCTGGATTAATGAAAAACTGTTTTTT.

J is TRBJ2-1 and V is TRBV7-3; no reliable D call. Germline CDR1 is SGHTA and CDR2 is FQGTGA. This CDR3 contains 14 residues. The V gene lost 7 bases and the J gene lost 7 bases, with 17 bases spanning the gap. This CDR3 is CASTTPERPNEQFF. CDR3 coding DNA: TGTGCCAGCACCACGCCGGAGCGACCTAATGAGCAGTTCTTC.